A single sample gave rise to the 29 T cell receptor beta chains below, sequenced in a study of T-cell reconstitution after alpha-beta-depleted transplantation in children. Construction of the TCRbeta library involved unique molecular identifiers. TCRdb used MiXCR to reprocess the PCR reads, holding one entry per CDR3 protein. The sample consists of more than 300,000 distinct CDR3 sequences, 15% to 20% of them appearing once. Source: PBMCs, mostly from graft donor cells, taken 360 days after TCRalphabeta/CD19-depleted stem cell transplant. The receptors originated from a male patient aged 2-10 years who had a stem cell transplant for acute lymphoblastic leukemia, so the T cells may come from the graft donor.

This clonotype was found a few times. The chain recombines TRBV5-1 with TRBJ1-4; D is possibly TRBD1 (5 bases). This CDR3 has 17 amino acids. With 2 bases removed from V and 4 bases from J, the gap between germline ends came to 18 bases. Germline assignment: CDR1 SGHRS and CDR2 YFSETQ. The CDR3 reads CASSFAPHRSGNEKLFF. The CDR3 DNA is TGCGCCAGCAGCTTTGCTCCCCACAGGAGTGGTAATGAAAAACTGTTTTTT.

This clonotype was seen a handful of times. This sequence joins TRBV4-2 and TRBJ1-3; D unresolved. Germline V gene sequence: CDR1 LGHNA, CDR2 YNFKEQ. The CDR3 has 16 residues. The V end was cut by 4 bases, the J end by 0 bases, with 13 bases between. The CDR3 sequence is CASSRPTTDSGNTIYF. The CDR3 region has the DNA TGTGCCAGCAGCCGACCAACGACGGACTCTGGAAACACCATATATTTT.

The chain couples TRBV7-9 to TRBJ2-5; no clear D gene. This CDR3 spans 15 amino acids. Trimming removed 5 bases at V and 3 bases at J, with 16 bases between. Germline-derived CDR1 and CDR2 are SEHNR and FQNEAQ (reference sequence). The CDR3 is CASSPPRLFKETQYF. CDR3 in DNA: TGTGCCAGCAGCCCTCCGCGACTGTTTAAAGAGACCCAGTACTTC.

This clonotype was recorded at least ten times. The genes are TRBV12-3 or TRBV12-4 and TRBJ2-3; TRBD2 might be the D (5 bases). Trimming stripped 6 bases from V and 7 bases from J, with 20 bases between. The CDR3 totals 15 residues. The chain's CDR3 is CASRLRGLVLNTQYF. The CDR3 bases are TGTGCCAGCAGACTCAGAGGGCTAGTCCTCAATACGCAGTATTTT.

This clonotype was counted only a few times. In nucleotides, the CDR3 is TGCGCCAGCAGCCAAGATTTCTACAACACCTACGAGCAGTACTTC. Translation: CASSQDFYNTYEQYF. The chain links TRBV4-3 to TRBJ2-7; D gene ambiguous. Germline V lookup: CDR1 LGHNA, CDR2 YSLEER. The CDR3 has 15 residues. V lost 0 bases and J lost 2, with 11 bases in between.

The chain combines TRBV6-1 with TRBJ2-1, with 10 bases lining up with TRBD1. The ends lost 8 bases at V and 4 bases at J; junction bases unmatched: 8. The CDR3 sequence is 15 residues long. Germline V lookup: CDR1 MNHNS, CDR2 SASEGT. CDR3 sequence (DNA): TGTGCCAGCGGAAAGGGACAGGGGTCTTACAATGAGCAGTTCTTC. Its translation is CASGKGQGSYNEQFF.

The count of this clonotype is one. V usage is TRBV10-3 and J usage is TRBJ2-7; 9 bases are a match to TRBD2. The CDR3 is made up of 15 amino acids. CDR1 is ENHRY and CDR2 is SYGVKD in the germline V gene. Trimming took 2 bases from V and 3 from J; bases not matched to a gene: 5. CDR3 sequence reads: CAISEGREGSYEQYF. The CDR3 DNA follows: TGTGCCATCAGTGAGGGGCGGGAGGGTAGCTACGAGCAGTACTTC.

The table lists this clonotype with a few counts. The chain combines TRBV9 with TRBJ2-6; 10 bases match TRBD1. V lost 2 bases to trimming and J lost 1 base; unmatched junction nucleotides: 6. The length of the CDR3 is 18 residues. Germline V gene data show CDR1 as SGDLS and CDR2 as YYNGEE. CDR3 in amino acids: CASSVGRTGGSGANVLTF. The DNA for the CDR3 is TGTGCCAGCAGCGTCGGAAGGACAGGGGGGTCTGGGGCCAACGTCCTGACTTTC. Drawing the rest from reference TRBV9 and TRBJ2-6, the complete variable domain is DSGVTQTPKHLITATGQRVTLRCSPRSGDLSVYWYQQSLDQGLQFLIQYYNGEERAKGNILERFSAQQFPDLHSELNLSSLELGDSALYFCASSVGRTGGSGANVLTFGAGSRLTVL.

CDR3 nucleotides: TGCGCCAGCAGCGAGGGGACTAGCGGGAGGGCCTCGAACGAGCAGTACTTC. This encodes CASSEGTSGRASNEQYF. The chain employs TRBV5-1 and TRBJ2-7, with 16 bases lining up with TRBD2. The CDR3 sequence is 17 residues long. Germline V gene data show CDR1 as SGHRS and CDR2 as YFSETQ. After removal of 4 bases from V and 5 bases from J, the junction contained 9 bases not matched to a gene.

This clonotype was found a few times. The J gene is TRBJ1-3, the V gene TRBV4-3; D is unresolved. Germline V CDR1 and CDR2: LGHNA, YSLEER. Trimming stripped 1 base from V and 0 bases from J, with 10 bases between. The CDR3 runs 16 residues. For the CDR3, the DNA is TGCGCCAGCAGCCAAGTCGCACGGGTCTCTGGAAACACCATATATTTT. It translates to CASSQVARVSGNTIYF.

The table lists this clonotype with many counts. CDR3 nucleotides: TGCGCCAGCAGCTTGGGACTAGCGGGATTATATGAGCAGTTCTTC. Translating it yields CASSLGLAGLYEQFF. The genes are TRBV5-1 and TRBJ2-1; 11 positions agree with TRBD2. The V gene end was trimmed by 0 bases and the J gene end by 8 bases; junction bases not matched to a gene: 4. Germline V gives CDR1 SGHRS, CDR2 YFSETQ. The CDR3 is 15 residues long.

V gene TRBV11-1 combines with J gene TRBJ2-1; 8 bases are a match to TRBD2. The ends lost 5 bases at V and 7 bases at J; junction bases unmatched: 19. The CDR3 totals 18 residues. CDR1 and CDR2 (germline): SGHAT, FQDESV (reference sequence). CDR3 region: CASSSPGTSGGGWNEQFF. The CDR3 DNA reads TGTGCCAGCAGCAGTCCCGGGACTAGTGGAGGAGGGTGGAATGAGCAGTTCTTC.

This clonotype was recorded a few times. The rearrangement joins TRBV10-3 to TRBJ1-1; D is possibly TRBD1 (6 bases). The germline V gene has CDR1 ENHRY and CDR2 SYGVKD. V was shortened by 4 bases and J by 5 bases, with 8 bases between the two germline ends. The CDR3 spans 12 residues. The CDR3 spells CAISAGVTEAFF. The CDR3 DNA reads TGTGCCATCAGTGCAGGGGTGACTGAAGCTTTCTTT.

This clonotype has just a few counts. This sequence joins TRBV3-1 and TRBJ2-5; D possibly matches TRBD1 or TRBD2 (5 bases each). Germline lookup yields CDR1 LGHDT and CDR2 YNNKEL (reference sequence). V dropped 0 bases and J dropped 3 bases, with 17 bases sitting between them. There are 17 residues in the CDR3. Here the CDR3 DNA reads TGTGCCAGCAGCCAAGACGACGACCCTCGGGGCGAAGAGACCCAGTACTTC. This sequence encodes CASSQDDDPRGEETQYF.

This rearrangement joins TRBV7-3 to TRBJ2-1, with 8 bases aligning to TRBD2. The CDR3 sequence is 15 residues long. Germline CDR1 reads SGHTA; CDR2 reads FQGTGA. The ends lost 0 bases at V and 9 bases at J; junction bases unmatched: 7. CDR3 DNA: TGTGCCAGCAGCTTAACTGTCGGGAGGGCCACTGAGCAGTTCTTC. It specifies CASSLTVGRATEQFF.

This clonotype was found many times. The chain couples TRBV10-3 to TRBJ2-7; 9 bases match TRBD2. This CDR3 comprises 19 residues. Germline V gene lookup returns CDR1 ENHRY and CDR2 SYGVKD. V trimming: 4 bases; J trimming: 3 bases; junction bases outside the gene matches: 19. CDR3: CAISGDVGGSGRLGYEQYF. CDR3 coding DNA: TGTGCCATCAGTGGAGATGTTGGTGGTAGCGGGAGACTCGGCTACGAGCAGTACTTC.

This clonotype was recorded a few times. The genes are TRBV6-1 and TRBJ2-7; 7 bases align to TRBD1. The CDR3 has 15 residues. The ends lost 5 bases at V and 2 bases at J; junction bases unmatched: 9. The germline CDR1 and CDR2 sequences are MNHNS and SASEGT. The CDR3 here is CASSKNRQGTYEQYF. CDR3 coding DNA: TGTGCCAGCAGTAAAAACCGACAGGGTACCTACGAGCAGTACTTC.

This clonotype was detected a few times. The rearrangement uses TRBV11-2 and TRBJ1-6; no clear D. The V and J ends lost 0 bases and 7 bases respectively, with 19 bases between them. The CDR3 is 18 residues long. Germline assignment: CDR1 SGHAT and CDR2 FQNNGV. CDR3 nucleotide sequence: TGTGCCAGCAGCTTAGAGAGCCTTCCTGAGGGCCCCAATTCACCCCTCCACTTT. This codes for CASSLESLPEGPNSPLHF.

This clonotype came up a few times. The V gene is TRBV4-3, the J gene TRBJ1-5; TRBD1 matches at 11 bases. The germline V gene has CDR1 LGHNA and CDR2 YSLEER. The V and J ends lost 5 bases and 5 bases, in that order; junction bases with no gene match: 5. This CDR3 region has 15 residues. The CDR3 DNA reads TGCGCCAGCAGCTTGGACAGGGGGCGCGATCAGCCCCAGCATTTT. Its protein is CASSLDRGRDQPQHF.

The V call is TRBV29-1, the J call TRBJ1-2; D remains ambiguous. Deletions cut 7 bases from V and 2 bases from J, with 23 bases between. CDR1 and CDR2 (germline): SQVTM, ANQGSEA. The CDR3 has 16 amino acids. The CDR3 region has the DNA TGCAGCGCCTCGCTCCTCAGGAGAGTCAACAACTATGGCTACACCTTC. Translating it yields CSASLLRRVNNYGYTF.

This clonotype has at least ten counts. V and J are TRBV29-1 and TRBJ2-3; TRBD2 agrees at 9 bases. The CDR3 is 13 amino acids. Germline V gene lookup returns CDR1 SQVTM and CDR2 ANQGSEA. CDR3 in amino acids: CSASLAGANTQYF. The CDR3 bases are TGCAGTGCTTCACTAGCGGGCGCAAATACGCAGTATTTT.

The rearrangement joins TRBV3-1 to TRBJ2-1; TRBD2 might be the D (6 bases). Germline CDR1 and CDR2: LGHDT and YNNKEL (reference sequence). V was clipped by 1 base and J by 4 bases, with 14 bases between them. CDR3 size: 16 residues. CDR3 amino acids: CASSQAQWEVYNEQFF. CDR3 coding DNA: TGTGCCAGCAGCCAAGCCCAGTGGGAGGTTTACAATGAGCAGTTCTTC.

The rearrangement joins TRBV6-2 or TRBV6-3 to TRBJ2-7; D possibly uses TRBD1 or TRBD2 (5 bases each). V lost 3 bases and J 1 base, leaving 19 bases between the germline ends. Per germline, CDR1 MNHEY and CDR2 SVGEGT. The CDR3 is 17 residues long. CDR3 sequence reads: CASSYQRAGTGSYEQYF. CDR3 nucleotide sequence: TGTGCCAGCAGTTATCAAAGGGCCGGGACGGGATCCTACGAGCAGTACTTC.

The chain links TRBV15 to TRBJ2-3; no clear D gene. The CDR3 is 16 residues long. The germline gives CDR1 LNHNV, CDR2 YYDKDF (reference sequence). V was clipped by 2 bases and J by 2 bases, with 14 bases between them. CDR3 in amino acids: CATSRTLGQFTDTQYF. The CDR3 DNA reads TGTGCCACCAGCAGAACTCTAGGGCAGTTCACAGATACGCAGTATTTT.

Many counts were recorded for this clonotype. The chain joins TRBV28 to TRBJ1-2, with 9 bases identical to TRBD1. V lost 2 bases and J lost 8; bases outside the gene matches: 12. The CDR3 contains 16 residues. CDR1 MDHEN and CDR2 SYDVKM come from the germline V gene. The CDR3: CASSLGDRARSKGYTF. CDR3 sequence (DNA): TGTGCCAGCAGTTTAGGGGACAGGGCTAGGTCGAAAGGCTACACCTTC.

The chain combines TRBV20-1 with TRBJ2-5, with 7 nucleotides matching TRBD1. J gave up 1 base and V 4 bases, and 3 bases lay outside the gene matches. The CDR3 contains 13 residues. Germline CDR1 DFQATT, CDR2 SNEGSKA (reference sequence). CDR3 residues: CSANRGAQETQYF. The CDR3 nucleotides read TGCAGTGCTAACAGGGGCGCCCAAGAGACCCAGTACTTC.

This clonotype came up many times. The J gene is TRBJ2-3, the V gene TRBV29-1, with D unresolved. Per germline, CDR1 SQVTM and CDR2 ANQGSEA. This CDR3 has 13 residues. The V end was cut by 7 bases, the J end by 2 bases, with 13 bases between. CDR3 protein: CSGLWINTDTQYF. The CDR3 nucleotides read TGCAGCGGGCTCTGGATAAACACAGATACGCAGTATTTT.

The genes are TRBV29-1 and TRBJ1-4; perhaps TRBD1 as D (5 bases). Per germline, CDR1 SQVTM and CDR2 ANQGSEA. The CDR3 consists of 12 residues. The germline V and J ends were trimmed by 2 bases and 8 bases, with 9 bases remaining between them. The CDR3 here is CSVEQAGEKLFF. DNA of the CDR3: TGCAGCGTTGAACAGGCAGGGGAAAAACTGTTTTTT.

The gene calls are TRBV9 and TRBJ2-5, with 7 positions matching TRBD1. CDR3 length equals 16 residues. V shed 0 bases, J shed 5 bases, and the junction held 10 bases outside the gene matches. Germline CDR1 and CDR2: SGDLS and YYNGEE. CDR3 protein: CASSVDSPTGTETQYF. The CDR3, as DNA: TGTGCCAGCAGCGTAGATTCCCCGACAGGGACCGAGACCCAGTACTTC.